These 26 T cell receptor beta chains originate from one sample sequenced in a study of Ad26.COV2.S vaccination and SARS-CoV-2 variants. As for treatment: roughly 20 received Ad26.COV2.S at low or high dose, single or two shots; about 5 received placebo; per-sample allocation not given. Sampling occurred on day 63 after the first vaccine or placebo injection. The assay was immunoSEQ multiplex PCR, and TCRdb's table has in-frame clones only and misses some. The repertoire holds around 400,000 clones, 89% seen once, with under 2% in the top ten. The material was peripheral blood, obtained in a trial of Ad26.COV2.S vaccine versus placebo. All receptors derive from a person between 18 and 65 years old who received the Ad26.COV2.S COVID-19 vaccine or a placebo.

V usage is TRBV5-6 and J usage is TRBJ2-5; D ambiguous. Per the germline V gene, CDR1 is SGHDT and CDR2 is YYEEEE. The V end was cut by 0 bases, the J end by 1 base, with 7 bases between. There are 14 residues in the CDR3. CDR3 nucleotide sequence: TGTGCCAGCAGCTTGGGGCAGACCCAAGAGACCCAGTACTTC. It is translated as CASSLGQTQETQYF.

This clone appeared a few times. The chain couples TRBV7-3 to TRBJ1-1; D gene unclear. V lost 2 bases and J 0 bases, leaving 10 bases between the germline ends. Germline CDR1 reads SGHTA; CDR2 reads FQGTGA. The length of the CDR3 is 15 residues. The CDR3 spells CASSLLGGMNTEAFF. CDR3 in DNA: TGTGCCAGCAGCTTATTGGGAGGGATGAACACTGAAGCTTTCTTT.

The chain is built from TRBV24-1 and TRBJ2-3; TRBD2 matches 7 bases. The germline V gene encodes CDR1 KGHDR and CDR2 SFDVKD. J gave up 6 bases and V 4 bases, and 9 bases lay outside the gene matches. CDR3 length equals 15 residues. The CDR3 reads CATSELGLQGDTQYF. The CDR3 DNA follows: TGTGCCACCAGTGAGTTGGGACTACAAGGGGATACGCAGTATTTT.

The rearrangement uses TRBV20-1 and TRBJ1-2; D gene ambiguous. This CDR3 comprises 11 residues. Trimming stripped 3 bases from V and 7 bases from J, with 9 bases between. Germline CDR1 reads DFQATT; CDR2 reads SNEGSKA (reference sequence). CDR3 sequence: CSARSSSGYTF. CDR3 DNA sequence: TGCAGTGCTAGGAGCTCGTCTGGCTACACCTTC.

CDR3 loop: CASSLGTGGVGYGNSPLHF. In nucleotides, the CDR3 is TGCGCCAGCAGCTTGGGGACAGGGGGCGTCGGGTACGGTAATTCACCCCTCCACTTT. The gene calls are TRBV5-1 and TRBJ1-6; TRBD1 aligns across 11 bases. Germline V lookup: CDR1 SGHRS, CDR2 YFSETQ. This CDR3 comprises 19 residues. With V trimmed by 0 bases and J by 6 bases, 11 bases remained unmatched.

The chain has TRBV4-2 and TRBJ1-1; D gene ambiguous. V was pared by 0 bases and J by 2 bases, with 7 bases between. CDR3 length equals 14 residues. Germline lookup yields CDR1 LGHNA and CDR2 YNFKEQ. The CDR3 spells CASSQDVRNTEAFF. The CDR3 bases are TGTGCCAGCAGCCAAGATGTGAGAAACACTGAAGCTTTCTTT.

The chain carries TRBV28 and TRBJ1-1; D gene ambiguous. The V end lost 6 bases, the J end lost 5 bases, and 10 bases lay between the germline ends. In germline, CDR1 is MDHEN, CDR2 SYDVKM. The CDR3 contains 12 residues. CDR3 amino acids: CASRELGTEAFF. The CDR3 nucleotides are TGTGCCAGCAGGGAGTTGGGGACTGAAGCTTTCTTT. The full variable domain, completed using reference TRBV28 and TRBJ1-1, is DVKVTQSSRYLVKRTGEKVFLECVQDMDHENMFWYRQDPGLGLRLIYFSYDVKMKEKGDIPEGYSVSREKKERFSLILESASTNQTSMYLCASRELGTEAFFGQGTRLTVV.

The chain carries TRBV4-1 and TRBJ2-1, with TRBD2 identical over 13 bases. Germline lookup yields CDR1 MGHRA and CDR2 YSYEKL. The CDR3 is 17 amino acids. V dropped 1 base and J dropped 6; count of bases not matched to a gene: 6. DNA for the CDR3: TGCGCCAGCAGCCAAGTTCTGGGACTAGCGGGATTCAATGAGCAGTTCTTC. It is translated as CASSQVLGLAGFNEQFF.

The J gene is TRBJ2-2, the V gene TRBV7-8; TRBD1 agrees at 7 bases. Per the germline V gene, CDR1 is SGHVS and CDR2 is FQNEAQ. Losses at the gene ends were 5 bases for V and 5 bases for J; bases not matched to a gene: 5. The length of the CDR3 is 14 residues. In DNA form, the CDR3 reads TGTGCCAGCAGCCGGACAGGTGTGACCGGGGAGCTGTTTTTT. This gives the protein CASSRTGVTGELFF.

The V call is TRBV6-6, the J call TRBJ1-6, with D possibly matching TRBD1 (5 bases). Germline values: CDR1 MNHNY, CDR2 SVGAGI (reference sequence). The CDR3 extends over 13 amino acids. V dropped 5 bases and J dropped 10 bases, with 12 bases sitting between them. This CDR3 reads CASSTAGRSPLHF. The CDR3 DNA is TGTGCCAGCAGTACGGCAGGGCGGTCACCCCTCCACTTT.

V usage is TRBV3-1 (or the pseudogene TRBV3-2) and J usage is TRBJ2-5; 7 bases align to TRBD2. CDR3 length: 12 residues. Germline V gene lookup returns CDR1 LGHDT and CDR2 YNNKEL (reference sequence). The V gene end was trimmed by 8 bases and the J gene end by 5 bases; junction bases not matched to a gene: 5. CDR3 protein: CASSTGRETQYF. The DNA for the CDR3 is TGTGCCAGCTCAACCGGGAGGGAGACCCAGTACTTC.

The chain has TRBV9 and TRBJ2-2; 11 bases agree with TRBD2. This CDR3 has 16 amino acids. Germline lookup yields CDR1 SGDLS and CDR2 YYNGEE. Losses at the gene ends were 2 bases for V and 8 bases for J; bases not matched to a gene: 8. The CDR3, as DNA: TGTGCCAGCAGCGTTAGCGGGAGGGCCATTGCTGGGGAGCTGTTTTTT. It codes for CASSVSGRAIAGELFF.

J is TRBJ1-4 and V is TRBV6-5; D is possibly TRBD1 (6 bases). The CDR3 loop spans 16 amino acids. The V and J ends lost 4 bases and 0 bases respectively, with 12 bases between them. Germline V lookup: CDR1 MNHEY, CDR2 SVGAGI. The CDR3 DNA reads as TGTGCCAGCAGTTCCCGACAGGTTGCAACTAATGAAAAACTGTTTTTT. Protein: CASSSRQVATNEKLFF.

CDR3 coding DNA: TGTGCCAGCAGCGTAGGAGGGGAGACTGGAAACACCATATATTTT. Its protein is CASSVGGETGNTIYF. The rearrangement links TRBV9 to TRBJ1-3, with D possibly matching TRBD1 (5 bases). The V end was cut by 0 bases, the J end by 2 bases, with 9 bases between. The CDR3 is made up of 15 amino acids. CDR1 is SGDLS and CDR2 is YYNGEE in the germline V gene.

This chain connects TRBV28 to TRBJ2-7, with D possibly being TRBD1 (5 bases). CDR3 length: 16 residues. V was trimmed by 3 bases and J by 3 bases, leaving 18 bases between them. The germline gives CDR1 MDHEN, CDR2 SYDVKM. Here the CDR3 DNA reads TGTGCCAGCAGTTTGCTACAGGACCCTTCAGGCTACGAGCAGTACTTC. Translated, it gives CASSLLQDPSGYEQYF.

The rearrangement links TRBV28 to TRBJ1-6; TRBD1 is a possible D gene (6 bases). CDR3 length equals 14 residues. CDR1 is MDHEN, CDR2 SYDVKM, per germline. The V and J ends lost 2 bases and 9 bases respectively, with 11 bases between them. The CDR3: CASSLGGASSPLHF. CDR3 DNA sequence: TGTGCCAGCAGTTTAGGGGGGGCGAGTTCACCCCTCCACTTT. Supplemented by reference TRBV28 and TRBJ1-6, the full variable domain reads DVKVTQSSRYLVKRTGEKVFLECVQDMDHENMFWYRQDPGLGLRLIYFSYDVKMKEKGDIPEGYSVSREKKERFSLILESASTNQTSMYLCASSLGGASSPLHFGNGTRLTVT.

The rearrangement links TRBV19 to TRBJ1-5; D might be TRBD1 (5 bases). CDR1 and CDR2 (germline): LNHDA, SQIVND (reference sequence). The CDR3 is 15 residues long. With 5 bases removed from V and 3 bases from J, the gap between germline ends came to 14 bases. As DNA, the CDR3 is TGTGCCAGTAGTTCGTGGGGCGGCCCCAATCAGCCCCAGCATTTT. Translation: CASSSWGGPNQPQHF.

The chain has TRBV28 and TRBJ2-6, with D hard to call. Per germline, CDR1 MDHEN and CDR2 SYDVKM. This CDR3 comprises 14 residues. The V and J ends lost 3 bases and 0 bases respectively, with 3 bases between them. For the CDR3, the DNA is TGTGCCAGCAGTTTTACCTCTGGGGCCAACGTCCTGACTTTC. It encodes CASSFTSGANVLTF.

This rearrangement joins TRBV5-1 to TRBJ1-2; TRBD1 matches at 7 bases. V shed 3 bases, J shed 6 bases, and the junction held 2 bases outside the gene matches. This CDR3 region has 12 residues. Germline loops: CDR1 SGHRS, CDR2 YFSETQ. DNA for the CDR3: TGCGCCAGCAGCTATCAGGGGGATGGCTACACCTTC. Its translation is CASSYQGDGYTF.

The chain combines TRBV5-1 with TRBJ2-1, with 7 bases matching TRBD1. CDR1 is SGHRS and CDR2 is YFSETQ in the germline V gene. The V and J ends lost 4 bases and 2 bases, in that order; junction bases with no gene match: 3. This CDR3 contains 14 residues. CDR3 coding DNA: TGCGCCAGCAGCGTGGGACAGCCCTACAATGAGCAGTTCTTC. As protein: CASSVGQPYNEQFF.

This clone appeared a single time. The chain uses TRBV3-1 (or the pseudogene TRBV3-2) and TRBJ2-1; weak D call: TRBD2 (6 bases). Germline CDR1 reads LGHDT; CDR2 reads YNNKEL (reference sequence). This CDR3 spans 14 amino acids. Between the trimmed V and J ends, which lost 1 base and 7 bases, there was a span of 11 bases. CDR3 nucleotides: TGTGCCAGCAGCCAAGTGAATGGGAGGAATGAGCAGTTCTTC. It specifies CASSQVNGRNEQFF.

The chain carries TRBV19 and TRBJ2-3; 9 nucleotides line up with TRBD2. From germline, CDR1 is LNHDA and CDR2 SQIVND (reference sequence). The CDR3 is 15 residues long. Trimming took 3 bases from V and 4 from J; bases not matched to a gene: 5. The CDR3 loop reads CASSISGGRADTQYF. The CDR3 region has the DNA TGTGCCAGTAGTATCAGTGGCGGGAGGGCAGATACGCAGTATTTT. The full variable domain, rest sourced from reference TRBV19 and TRBJ2-3, is DGGITQSPKYLFRKEGQNVTLSCEQNLNHDAMYWYRQDPGQGLRLIYYSQIVNDFQKGDIAEGYSVSREKKESFPLTVTSAQKNPTAFYLCASSISGGRADTQYFGPGTRLTVL.

CDR3 region: CASSAVAYGYTF. CDR3 DNA sequence: TGTGCCAGCAGTGCGGTGGCCTATGGCTACACCTTC. The chain has TRBV28 and TRBJ1-2; D remains ambiguous. The CDR3 has 12 amino acids. CDR1 MDHEN and CDR2 SYDVKM come from the germline V gene. The ends were cut back, 5 bases at V and 4 bases at J, with 8 bases in the middle.

This clone showed up just once. This chain connects TRBV5-6 to TRBJ1-6, with unresolved D. Trimming stripped 0 bases from V and 4 bases from J, with 2 bases between. The length of the CDR3 is 13 residues. CDR1 and CDR2 from the germline V gene are SGHDT and YYEEEE. The CDR3 protein is CASSLGYNSPLHF. CDR3 bases: TGTGCCAGCAGCTTGGGATATAATTCACCCCTCCACTTT.

The rearrangement uses TRBV9 and TRBJ2-3, with TRBD2 as a possible D gene (5 bases). The CDR3 contains 15 residues. The germline CDR1 and CDR2 sequences are SGDLS and YYNGEE. V was clipped by 4 bases and J by 0 bases, with 12 bases between them. CDR3 sequence: CASSFSDTSTDTQYF. The CDR3 DNA sequence: TGTGCCAGCAGCTTTAGCGATACTAGCACAGATACGCAGTATTTT.

V gene TRBV28 combines with J gene TRBJ2-3; D may be TRBD1 (6 bases). V lost 3 bases to trimming and J lost 2 bases, with 9 bases between them. CDR1 MDHEN and CDR2 SYDVKM come from the germline V gene. This CDR3 contains 14 residues. CDR3 coding DNA: TGTGCCAGCAGTTTTCAGGGGACCACAGATACGCAGTATTTT. Translation gives CASSFQGTTDTQYF.